This record looks at one TCR beta chain sequence and its context. Its target antigen remains unknown. Within one base of it there is no much larger clone, and no base qualities were kept. No treatment had been received by any patient before thyroid surgery. The study retrospectively analysed patient clinical samples collected from the early 2010s to the late 2010s using T-cell receptor beta sequencing. The library was made by PCR. Reads for this sample came from an Illumina HiSeq 4000. High-throughput sequencing was used to profile the TCR beta-chain CDR3 region of each patient. On the authors' methods: CDR3 differences across clinicopathological groups were used to build a classifier for discriminating distant-metastatic papillary thyroid cancer patients. To measure repertoire diversity the researchers used the Shannon index, while the Morisita-Horn index served to gauge how similar the tumor and blood repertoires were. TCRdb trimmed the raw reads at Q25, called clones with MiXCR and kept productive beta chains. The authors' filters were not applied to this entry. This sample comprises tens of thousands of clones, less than 20% of them detected only once. The biggest ten clones account for about 25% of the sample.

This sample stems from a study of metastatic and nonmetastatic thyroid tumors (dated by TCRdb to 2018 to 2020). In terms of the full investigation: For patients with malignant and with benign thyroid disease, the researchers compared repertoires between peripheral blood samples and tumor or nodule tissue samples. What the study reported, not specific to this receptor: In both blood and tumor samples, malignant tumors were reported to have significantly higher TCR beta diversity than benign nodules.

The sample consisted of blood. This receptor was identified in a female donor with papillary thyroid cancer or a benign thyroid nodule (not recorded which). Some clones in this sample may be carry-over from other donors' samples.

The CDR3 reads as follows: CASRLLTGGGRRDEKLFF. Here is the DNA: TGTGCCAGTAGGCTATTAACAGGGGGAGGCCGCCGTGATGAAAAACTGTTTTTT. The chain is made from TRBV19 and TRBJ1-4, and TRBD1 aligns with 8 junction nucleotides. Looking up the germline V gene (reference sequence) yields CDR1 LNHDA and CDR2 SQIVND. The CDR3 measures 18 amino acids from cysteine to phenylalanine. Of the read, only the CDR3 DNA is kept; its 54 bases are in frame from base 1. Trimming accounts for 6 bases at V and 6 bases at J, while the number of junction bases matched to no gene is 18.